This T cell receptor beta chain derives from a study of control samples from healthy donors and cancer patients (dated by TCRdb to about 2020). To prepare the library, the immunoSEQ multiplex PCR assay was applied. The table was pulled from immuneACCESS by TCRdb, which kept in-frame rearrangements only. Such tables lose some clones; where checked, under half of the loss comes from unresolved V genes, and the rest has no known cause. In this sample the table shows fewer than 60,000 clones, around 95% of which occur a single time. The biggest ten clones account for 2.4% of the sample. CDR1 and CDR2 were assigned from the germline V gene as MRHNA and SNTAGT. From cysteine to phenylalanine, the CDR3 is 16 amino acids long. Left in the record is the CDR3 DNA by itself, 48 bases read in frame from the first base. V lost 0 bases and J lost 4 bases, and the count of bases not matched to a germline gene is 5.

Regarding this clone: Its binding antigen is unknown. Within one base of it there is no much larger clone, and no base qualities were kept.

Input material: blood. Here the chain combines TRBV6-4 and TRBJ2-1, with TRBD2 matching 8 junction bases. The receptor was isolated from a man aged 25-40 years in good health. Read as DNA, the sequence is TGTGCCAGCAGTGACTCAAGGAGCGGGAGATACAATGAGCAGTTCTTC. It encodes CASSDSRSGRYNEQFF.